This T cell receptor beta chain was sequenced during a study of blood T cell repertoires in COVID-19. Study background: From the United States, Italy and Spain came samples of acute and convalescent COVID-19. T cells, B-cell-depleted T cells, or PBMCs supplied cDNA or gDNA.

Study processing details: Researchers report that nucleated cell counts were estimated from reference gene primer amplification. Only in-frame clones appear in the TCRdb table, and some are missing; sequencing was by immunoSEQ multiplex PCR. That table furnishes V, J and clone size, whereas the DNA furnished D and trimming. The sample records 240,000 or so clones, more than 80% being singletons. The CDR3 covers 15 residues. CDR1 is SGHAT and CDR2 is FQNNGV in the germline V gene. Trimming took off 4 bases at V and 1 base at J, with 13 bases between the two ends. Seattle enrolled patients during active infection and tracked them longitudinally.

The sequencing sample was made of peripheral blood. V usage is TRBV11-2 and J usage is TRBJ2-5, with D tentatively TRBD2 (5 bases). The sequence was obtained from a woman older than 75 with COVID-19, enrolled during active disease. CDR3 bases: TGTGCCAGCAGCTCTAATCACGGGATCCAAGAGACCCAGTACTTC. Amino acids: CASSSNHGIQETQYF.